Here is one T cell receptor (beta chain) with its context. Its target is unknown. The sample belongs to a study of shared clonotypes between healthy human individuals. On the study more broadly: CD8 memory received one plate per donor, CD8 naive two, CD4 memory three and CD4 naive three. General observations from the study: With several donors compared, 4% to 5.5% of naive CD4 clonotypes were shared.

CD45RO-negative, CCR7-positively selected cells formed the naive CD8 fraction, excluding terminally differentiated effector memory CD45RA+ cells. The length of the CDR3 is 15 residues. Between the trimmed V and J ends, which lost 3 bases and 2 bases, there was a span of 12 bases. CDR1 and CDR2 (germline): MDHEN, SYDVKM. Clones were read by immunoSEQ multiplex PCR, and TCRdb kept only the in-frame ones, dropping some. This sample yields about 2.1 million clones, of which 85% to 95% are seen a single time; under 2% belongs to the top ten. The J gene is TRBJ2-3, the V gene TRBV28; tentative D call: TRBD2 (5 bases). The receptor was derived from a man in his late teens or twenties in good health. Some clones in this sample may be carry-over from other donors' samples. Sequenced material: naive CD8+ T cells from PBMCs. CDR3 region: CASSFRADYTDTQYF. The CDR3 coding sequence is TGTGCCAGCAGTTTCCGAGCGGATTACACAGATACGCAGTATTTT.